Following are 27 T cell receptor beta chains from one sample sequenced in a study of shared T cell receptors in the human thymus. TCRdb's copy holds only in-frame clones and misses some; the assay was immunoSEQ multiplex PCR. The profile shows about 710,000 clones, over 75% of them singletons. This sample also appeared in a second study, on human thymus T cells.

The sample taken for sequencing was thymocytes. Receptors originate from a boy younger than two with a congenital heart defect.

DNA of the CDR3: TGTGCCAGCAGAGAGATTGACAGGGCCCGGTATGGCTACACCTTC. Residues: CASREIDRARYGYTF. The V and J genes are TRBV27 and TRBJ1-2; TRBD1 matches at 7 bases. Looked up from germline, CDR1 is MNHEY and CDR2 is SMNVEV (reference sequence). CDR3 size: 15 residues. The J segment lost 5 bases and the V segment lost 6 bases, leaving 12 bases of the junction unmatched.

This sequence joins TRBV27 and TRBJ1-4; possibly TRBD1 for D (6 bases). Germline V gene sequence: CDR1 MNHEY, CDR2 SMNVEV (reference sequence). The CDR3 has 16 residues. With 2 bases removed from V and 8 bases from J, the gap between germline ends came to 18 bases. The CDR3 DNA follows: TGTGCCAGCAGTTTAAGCCCCGGTGGGGGCGAGGAAAAACTGTTTTTT. This encodes CASSLSPGGGEEKLFF.

This rearrangement joins TRBV18 to TRBJ2-5, with D tentatively TRBD1 (6 bases). The CDR3 sequence is 14 residues long. Germline V gene sequence: CDR1 KGHSH, CDR2 LQKENI. The ends were cut back, 3 bases at V and 5 bases at J, with 13 bases in the middle. This CDR3 reads CASSPDRPLETQYF. CDR3 DNA: TGTGCCAGCTCACCTGACAGGCCGCTGGAGACCCAGTACTTC.

This clone appeared a few times. DNA of the CDR3: TGTGCCAGGGGACAGGGAAGGCCGTCGGCTTACGAGCAGTACTTC. Translating gives CARGQGRPSAYEQYF. J is TRBJ2-7 and V is TRBV28; 9 bases align to TRBD1. Germline trimming cut 9 bases from V and 4 bases from J; bases unmatched to any gene: 13. The CDR3 is made up of 15 amino acids. CDR1 is MDHEN and CDR2 is SYDVKM in the germline V gene.

This chain links TRBV4-3 with TRBJ2-5; D is undetermined. The V gene lost 0 bases and the J gene lost 6 bases, with 14 bases spanning the gap. This CDR3 is 15 amino acids long. The V gene's germline CDR1 is LGHNA and CDR2 YSLEER. For the CDR3, the DNA is TGCGCCAGCAGCCAAGATACCCACCCGGTGAAGACCCAGTACTTC. Protein: CASSQDTHPVKTQYF.

CDR3: CSVGHSGASNEQFF. DNA of the CDR3: TGCAGCGTCGGACATAGCGGGGCCAGCAATGAGCAGTTCTTC. The rearrangement links TRBV29-1 to TRBJ2-1; 8 bases are a match to TRBD2. CDR3 size: 14 residues. The V gene's germline CDR1 is SQVTM and CDR2 ANQGSEA. V was pared by 6 bases and J by 6 bases, with 10 bases of the junction left unmatched.

The V and J genes are TRBV18 and TRBJ1-4; 9 nucleotides line up with TRBD1. Germline V CDR1 and CDR2: KGHSH, LQKENI. The ends lost 3 bases at V and 2 bases at J; junction bases unmatched: 10. The CDR3 length is 18 residues. The CDR3 nucleotides read TGTGCCAGCTCACCTTCGGACAGGGGAAGTTCTACTAATGAAAAACTGTTTTTT. It translates to CASSPSDRGSSTNEKLFF.

The chain links TRBV7-2 to TRBJ2-2; 13 positions agree with TRBD2. Trimming removed 6 bases from V and 0 bases from J; junction bases left unmatched: 10. The CDR3 length is 19 residues. Germline V gene data show CDR1 as SGHTA and CDR2 as FQGNSA. In DNA form, the CDR3 reads TGTGCCAGCAGTCGACGGACTAGCGGGAGAGCTACGAACACCGGGGAGCTGTTTTTT. The encoded protein is CASSRRTSGRATNTGELFF.

The chain joins TRBV5-5 to TRBJ1-2; 7 nucleotides match TRBD1. This CDR3 region has 15 residues. Germline loops: CDR1 SGHKS, CDR2 YYEKEE (reference sequence). With 6 bases clipped from V and 0 bases from J, the junction kept 8 bases outside the gene matches. DNA of the CDR3: TGTGCCAGCAACCAAGGGACAGCTCCTAACTATGGCTACACCTTC. This gives the protein CASNQGTAPNYGYTF.

V usage is TRBV7-9 and J usage is TRBJ2-2; perhaps TRBD2 as D (6 bases). Germline CDR1 reads SEHNR; CDR2 reads FQNEAQ (reference sequence). Trimming pared 8 bases from V and 6 bases from J, leaving 13 bases between. CDR3 length: 13 amino acids. The CDR3 DNA sequence: TGTGCCAGCCGGGGACTGAGTGCCGGGGAGCTGTTTTTT. Amino acids: CASRGLSAGELFF.

This clone was seen more than once but under ten times. The chain uses TRBV5-6 and TRBJ1-4; no firm D call. The germline V gene has CDR1 SGHDT and CDR2 YYEEEE. V was clipped by 4 bases and J by 8 bases, with 9 bases between them. CDR3 length: 12 amino acids. CDR3 region: CASSPNGEKLFF. The CDR3 DNA reads as TGTGCCAGCAGCCCGAACGGGGAAAAACTGTTTTTT.

The J gene is TRBJ2-7, the V gene TRBV30; 14 bases fit TRBD2. This CDR3 comprises 18 residues. Unmatched junction bases numbered 12, after V lost 3 bases and J lost 2 bases. Germline V gene lookup returns CDR1 GTSNPN and CDR2 SVGIG (reference sequence). CDR3 loop: CAWSRARGLAGETYEQYF. The CDR3 region has the DNA TGTGCCTGGAGCAGGGCCCGGGGACTAGCGGGAGAGACCTACGAGCAGTACTTC.

This rearrangement joins TRBV30 to TRBJ1-1; no clear D. This CDR3 region has 14 residues. V lost 0 bases and J 4 bases, leaving 12 bases between the germline ends. The V gene's germline CDR1 is GTSNPN and CDR2 SVGIG (reference sequence). In DNA form, the CDR3 reads TGTGCCTGGAGTGTGTTGGAGGAGGGCACTGAAGCTTTCTTT. The encoded protein is CAWSVLEEGTEAFF.

This rearrangement joins TRBV29-1 to TRBJ2-7; 8 nucleotides align to TRBD1. With 7 bases clipped from V and 1 base from J, the junction kept 15 bases outside the gene matches. From germline, CDR1 is SQVTM and CDR2 ANQGSEA. This CDR3 is 16 amino acids long. CDR3 region: CSARRYYRDRSYEQYF. The DNA for the CDR3 is TGCAGCGCCCGGCGATATTACCGGGACAGGTCCTACGAGCAGTACTTC.

The chain is built from TRBV4-1 and TRBJ1-1; no reliable D call. Between the trimmed V and J ends, which lost 6 bases and 5 bases, there was a span of 13 bases. The CDR3 is made up of 13 amino acids. Germline assignment: CDR1 MGHRA and CDR2 YSYEKL. CDR3 sequence: CASRRTGSTEAFF. The DNA of the CDR3 is TGCGCCAGCAGACGGACGGGGAGTACTGAAGCTTTCTTT.

The chain employs TRBV12-5 and TRBJ1-4; no reliable D call. The CDR3 loop spans 13 amino acids. The V and J ends lost 1 base and 14 bases respectively, with 14 bases between them. From germline, CDR1 is LGHNT and CDR2 FRNRAP. In nucleotides, the CDR3 is TGTGCTAGTGGTTTGGACTCGCCTGCCATCCTGTTTTTT. Its protein product is CASGLDSPAILFF.

The J gene is TRBJ2-1, the V gene TRBV29-1; tentatively, D is TRBD2 (5 bases). The ends were cut back, 5 bases at V and 6 bases at J, with 17 bases in the middle. Germline V lookup: CDR1 SQVTM, CDR2 ANQGSEA. The CDR3 totals 14 residues. CDR3: CSVYLGEGCNEQFF. The CDR3, as DNA: TGCAGCGTTTATCTTGGCGAGGGCTGCAATGAGCAGTTCTTC.

CDR3 residues: CASSQDGTGGRSNQPQHF. Here the CDR3 DNA reads TGCGCCAGCAGCCAAGATGGGACAGGGGGACGGAGCAATCAGCCCCAGCATTTT. V and J are TRBV4-1 and TRBJ1-5, with 11 bases fitting TRBD1. This CDR3 has 18 residues. The germline CDR1 and CDR2 sequences are MGHRA and YSYEKL. The V segment lost 0 bases and the J segment 1 base; nucleotides outside the gene matches: 5.

This chain connects TRBV14 to TRBJ2-1; perhaps TRBD2 as D (6 bases). Trimming left V 1 base short and J 9 bases short, with 25 bases between. The V gene's germline CDR1 is SGHDN and CDR2 FVKESK. This CDR3 has 18 residues. The CDR3 is CASSQVPGPRGDNGEQFF. The CDR3 DNA reads as TGTGCCAGCAGCCAAGTCCCGGGACCGCGGGGTGACAATGGTGAGCAGTTCTTC.

The chain is built from TRBV5-4 and TRBJ2-3; 10 bases line up with TRBD1. The CDR3 extends over 16 amino acids. Unmatched junction bases numbered 4, after V lost 0 bases and J lost 3 bases. The germline V gene encodes CDR1 SGHNT and CDR2 YYREEE (reference sequence). The CDR3 region is CASSLVGQGNTDTQYF. As DNA, the CDR3 is TGTGCCAGCAGCTTGGTGGGACAGGGGAATACAGATACGCAGTATTTT.

This chain connects TRBV19 to TRBJ2-6, with 7 bases aligning to TRBD1. The CDR3 contains 19 residues. With 6 bases clipped from V and 0 bases from J, the junction kept 14 bases outside the gene matches. Germline CDR1 LNHDA, CDR2 SQIVND (reference sequence). CDR3 nucleotide sequence: TGTGCCAGTAGCCCTATAAGAGGGACAGTTCTCTCTGGGGCCAACGTCCTGACTTTC. Translation: CASSPIRGTVLSGANVLTF.

The chain couples TRBV27 to TRBJ1-2; maybe TRBD1 (5 bases). V dropped 5 bases and J dropped 2 bases, with 15 bases sitting between them. CDR1 MNHEY and CDR2 SMNVEV come from the germline V gene (reference sequence). CDR3 size: 15 residues. CDR3 bases: TGTGCCAGCAGTCCAGGACACGTCGGGAACTATGGCTACACCTTC. Amino acid sequence: CASSPGHVGNYGYTF.

The V gene is TRBV5-1, the J gene TRBJ2-2; D perhaps matches TRBD2 (6 bases). This CDR3 contains 15 residues. Germline V lookup: CDR1 SGHRS, CDR2 YFSETQ. Trimming left V 4 bases short and J 1 base short, with 11 bases between. CDR3 nucleotides: TGCGCCAGCAGCCAAGGAGGGTGGAACACCGGGGAGCTGTTTTTT. Its protein is CASSQGGWNTGELFF.

The rearrangement joins TRBV4-2 to TRBJ2-3; possible D gene TRBD2, 6 bases. Trimming took 1 base from V and 2 from J, leaving 13 bases between them. The CDR3 length is 16 residues. CDR1 and CDR2 from the germline V gene are LGHNA and YNFKEQ. CDR3 DNA sequence: TGTGCCAGCAGCCAAGTATGGGGGGAATACACAGATACGCAGTATTTT. This gives the protein CASSQVWGEYTDTQYF.

Concerning this clone itself: At the DNA level, this CDR3 is encoded by other sequences in the same sample as well. V gene TRBV30 combines with J gene TRBJ1-6, with no clear D. This CDR3 spans 17 amino acids. Between the trimmed V and J ends, which lost 4 bases and 2 bases, there was a span of 18 bases. Germline CDR1 is GTSNPN and CDR2 is SVGIG (reference sequence). The CDR3 DNA reads TGTGCCTGGACCAGAACTCGGAGGGTAGCCTATAATTCACCCCTCCACTTT. Its translation is CAWTRTRRVAYNSPLHF.

The chain recombines TRBV11-2 with TRBJ1-1; D unclear. Germline V lookup: CDR1 SGHAT, CDR2 FQNNGV. CDR3 length: 11 residues. Trimming shortened V by 6 bases and J by 7 bases, and 9 bases separated the two germline ends. The CDR3 nucleotides are TGTGCCAGCAGAATCCCGGGTGAAGCTTTCTTT. It codes for CASRIPGEAFF. The full variable domain, rest sourced from reference TRBV11-2 and TRBJ1-1, is EAGVAQSPRYKIIEKRQSVAFWCNPISGHATLYWYQQILGQGPKLLIQFQNNGVVDDSQLPKDRFSAERLKGVDSTLKIQPAKLEDSAVYLCASRIPGEAFFGQGTRLTVV.

This clone was found a few times. Other DNA sequences in the same sample also yield this CDR3. V usage is TRBV10-3 and J usage is TRBJ1-6; 9 nucleotides agree with TRBD1. The trim removed 2 bases at V and 6 bases at J, leaving 8 bases unmatched. Germline assignment: CDR1 ENHRY and CDR2 SYGVKD. CDR3 length: 17 amino acids. CDR3 DNA sequence: TGTGCCATCAGTGAGACCAAGACAGGGGGGCTTAATTCACCCCTCCACTTT. It codes for CAISETKTGGLNSPLHF.